This T cell receptor (beta chain) was obtained from a study of T cells in Graves' hyperthyroidism and ophthalmopathy. The authors deemed Graves' hyperthyroidism stable absent ophthalmopathy progression within 18 months. Based on clinical symptoms, serum thyroxine and TRAb, thyroid ultrasound and orbital computed tomography, diagnoses were reached. To note about this clonotype: This may stem from a read error, because a much larger clone lies one nucleotide away.

TCR beta CDR3 sequences were amplified from RNA transcripts. The study used the HTBI primer set for a first-round RT-PCR of the TCR CDR3. One entry per CDR3 protein results from TCRdb running MiXCR on the multiplex PCR reads. The table has some 600,000 distinct CDR3 sequences, roughly 46% seen once. Trimming stripped 8 bases from V and 5 bases from J, with 18 bases between. The length of the CDR3 is 14 residues. Germline V CDR1 and CDR2: SNHLY, FYNNEI. The origin of this receptor is a young woman with Graves' hyperthyroidism. Input material: peripheral blood or thyroid tissue (not recorded which). J is TRBJ2-5 and V is TRBV2, with D maybe TRBD1 (6 bases). CDR3 in amino acids: CASSPPGVVETQYF. The CDR3 DNA follows: TGTGCCAGCTCCCCGCCAGGGGTCGTCGAGACCCAGTACTTC.